These T cell receptor beta chains were read from a single sample in a study of spatial heterogeneity in lung cancer. Via MiXCR, TCRdb re-called the 5' RACE reads, giving one row per CDR3 protein. In the table there are about 10,000 distinct CDR3 sequences, around 51% of which are singletons. Source: lung tumor tissue, taken at surgery. These receptors were obtained from a female donor with early-stage non-small cell lung cancer. Each CDR3 is given with its conserved first and last residue. Fields, in order: clone size, V gene, D gene, J gene, CDR3 DNA, CDR3 protein. The D gene is left open where the match is weak. Size is omitted from some rows. Given values are once, few, many or a class for expanded clones.

abundance: few
v_gene: TRBV9
d_gene: -
j_gene: TRBJ1-4
CDR3nt: TGTGCCAGCAGCGGAACGGGACGGAAGAATGAAAAACTGTTTTTT
CDR3aa: CASSGTGRKNEKLFF

abundance: -
v_gene: TRBV7-3
d_gene: TRBD1
j_gene: TRBJ2-2
CDR3nt: TGTGCCAGCAGAACTCCGGGACAGGCGAACACCGGGGAGCTGTTTTTT
CDR3aa: CASRTPGQANTGELFF

abundance: -
v_gene: TRBV30
d_gene: -
j_gene: TRBJ1-4
CDR3nt: TGTGCCTGGAATGGACAGATCGGAACTAATGAAAAACTGTTTTTT
CDR3aa: CAWNGQIGTNEKLFF

abundance: -
v_gene: TRBV12-3/TRBV12-4
d_gene: TRBD2
j_gene: TRBJ2-1
CDR3nt: TGTGCCAGCAGTTTCTTAGCGGGTTCGTACGGTGAGCAGTTCTTC
CDR3aa: CASSFLAGSYGEQFF

abundance: -
v_gene: TRBV9
d_gene: -
j_gene: TRBJ2-1
CDR3nt: TGTGCCAGCAGCGTAAGCGGCTACAATGAGCAGTTCTTC
CDR3aa: CASSVSGYNEQFF

abundance: -
v_gene: TRBV20-1
d_gene: -
j_gene: TRBJ1-1
CDR3nt: TGCAGTGCTAGAGAAACGGAGGGCACTGAAGCTTTCTTT
CDR3aa: CSARETEGTEAFF

abundance: once
v_gene: TRBV9
d_gene: -
j_gene: TRBJ2-7
CDR3nt: TGTGCCAGCAGCGAGAACAGGGATAACTACGAGCAGTACTTC
CDR3aa: CASSENRDNYEQYF

abundance: few
v_gene: TRBV5-1
d_gene: -
j_gene: TRBJ1-3
CDR3nt: TGCGCCAGCAGCTTGGGTCGGGGTCCCCGCTCTGGAAACACCATATATTTT
CDR3aa: CASSLGRGPRSGNTIYF

abundance: -
v_gene: TRBV7-2
d_gene: TRBD2
j_gene: TRBJ2-7
CDR3nt: TGTGCCAGCAGCTTAGGAACTAGCGGGGGTAAGCAGTACTTC
CDR3aa: CASSLGTSGGKQYF

abundance: -
v_gene: TRBV5-1
d_gene: -
j_gene: TRBJ2-2
CDR3nt: TGCGCCTCCGGCCTTGGAGGACTCACCGGGGAGCTGTTTTTT
CDR3aa: CASGLGGLTGELFF

abundance: once
v_gene: TRBV27
d_gene: TRBD1
j_gene: TRBJ2-7
CDR3nt: TGTGCCAGCAGACGGACAGGGAGCTACGAGCAGTACTTC
CDR3aa: CASRRTGSYEQYF

abundance: -
v_gene: TRBV20-1
d_gene: TRBD2
j_gene: TRBJ2-3
CDR3nt: TGCAGTGCCCCCATAGCGGGGGGGATCACAGATACGCAGTATTTT
CDR3aa: CSAPIAGGITDTQYF

abundance: large
v_gene: TRBV16
d_gene: TRBD2
j_gene: TRBJ2-3
CDR3nt: TGTGCCAGCAGCCGACTAGCGGGGCCAGATACGCAGTATTTT
CDR3aa: CASSRLAGPDTQYF

abundance: -
v_gene: TRBV7-8
d_gene: TRBD2
j_gene: TRBJ2-1
CDR3nt: TGTGCCAGCAGCCGAGCGGGGGGCGGTGAGCAGTTCTTC
CDR3aa: CASSRAGGGEQFF

abundance: medium-sized
v_gene: TRBV5-1
d_gene: TRBD1
j_gene: TRBJ1-6
CDR3nt: TGCGCCAGCAGAATTACACCGGGACAGGGGAATTCACCCCTCCACTTT
CDR3aa: CASRITPGQGNSPLHF

abundance: few
v_gene: TRBV7-9
d_gene: TRBD1
j_gene: TRBJ1-4
CDR3nt: TGTGCCAGCAGCGGTCGGGACAGGGGGCCTGAAAAACTGTTTTTT
CDR3aa: CASSGRDRGPEKLFF

abundance: -
v_gene: TRBV3-1
d_gene: -
j_gene: TRBJ1-2
CDR3nt: TGTGCCAGCAGCCAACAGGGTTTAGGAGGCTACACCTTC
CDR3aa: CASSQQGLGGYTF

abundance: -
v_gene: TRBV7-3
d_gene: -
j_gene: TRBJ1-1
CDR3nt: TGTGCCAGCAGCATACCCCCCGACCCTGAAGCTTTCTTT
CDR3aa: CASSIPPDPEAFF

abundance: -
v_gene: TRBV7-3
d_gene: TRBD1
j_gene: TRBJ2-3
CDR3nt: TGTGCCAGCAGCTCCCACGGGACAGGGGGCGGAGATACGCAGTATTTT
CDR3aa: CASSSHGTGGGDTQYF

abundance: -
v_gene: TRBV11-2
d_gene: -
j_gene: TRBJ1-1
CDR3nt: TGTGCCAGCAGGAGCTGGGGGAAGAGGAACACTGAAGCTTTCTTT
CDR3aa: CASRSWGKRNTEAFF

abundance: few
v_gene: TRBV11-2
d_gene: -
j_gene: TRBJ2-3
CDR3nt: TGTGCCAGCAGGGGCAGGACCACAGATACGCAGTATTTT
CDR3aa: CASRGRTTDTQYF

abundance: -
v_gene: TRBV2
d_gene: -
j_gene: TRBJ2-5
CDR3nt: TGTGCCAGCACGAAGGGGGTCCAGGAGACCCAGTACTTC
CDR3aa: CASTKGVQETQYF

abundance: -
v_gene: TRBV29-1
d_gene: -
j_gene: TRBJ1-2
CDR3nt: TGCAGCGTCCGACAGACTAACTATGGCTACACCTTC
CDR3aa: CSVRQTNYGYTF

abundance: -
v_gene: TRBV7-2
d_gene: TRBD2
j_gene: TRBJ2-4
CDR3nt: TGTACCAGCAGCACAGACGTCTGGCGGGGGGGAGGCAAAAACATTCAGTACTTC
CDR3aa: CTSSTDVWRGGGKNIQYF

abundance: -
v_gene: TRBV27
d_gene: -
j_gene: TRBJ2-7
CDR3nt: TGTGCCAGCAGACGGACAGCCGCCCACGAGCAGTACTTC
CDR3aa: CASRRTAAHEQYF

abundance: -
v_gene: TRBV9
d_gene: -
j_gene: TRBJ2-1
CDR3nt: TGTGCCAGCAGCGTAGGAGGTGGCGGGCACGGATCCTACAATGAGCAGTTCTTC
CDR3aa: CASSVGGGGHGSYNEQFF

abundance: once
v_gene: TRBV7-7
d_gene: -
j_gene: TRBJ1-5
CDR3nt: TGTGCTATTGAGTTCGAGTCGATCAGACAGCCCCAGCATTTT
CDR3aa: CAIEFESIRQPQHF

abundance: -
v_gene: TRBV29-1
d_gene: -
j_gene: TRBJ1-5
CDR3nt: TGCAGCGTTGAAAGGGCGGATGGATTTTGTAGCAATCAGCCCCAGCATTTT
CDR3aa: CSVERADGFCSNQPQHF

abundance: few
v_gene: TRBV14
d_gene: TRBD1
j_gene: TRBJ1-2
CDR3nt: TGTGCCAGCAGCATGGGACAGCCAAAGATTGCTGGCTACACCTTC
CDR3aa: CASSMGQPKIAGYTF

abundance: -
v_gene: TRBV7-8
d_gene: TRBD1
j_gene: TRBJ2-1
CDR3nt: TGTGCCAGCAGCCCTCCAGGAGGGACAGGCCTCGACAGCTCCTACAATGAGCAGTTCTTC
CDR3aa: CASSPPGGTGLDSSYNEQFF

abundance: -
v_gene: TRBV7-2
d_gene: -
j_gene: TRBJ2-3
CDR3nt: TGTGCCAGCAGCTTATCTAGAGATACGCAGTATTTT
CDR3aa: CASSLSRDTQYF

abundance: few
v_gene: TRBV11-2
d_gene: -
j_gene: TRBJ2-1
CDR3nt: TGTGCCAGCATCGGTGCGAGCCGAAGCAATGAGCAGTTCTTC
CDR3aa: CASIGASRSNEQFF

abundance: few
v_gene: TRBV12-3/TRBV12-4
d_gene: -
j_gene: TRBJ1-6
CDR3nt: TGTGCCAGCAGTCCCCCGGCAGCTCAGAATTCACCCCTCCACTTT
CDR3aa: CASSPPAAQNSPLHF

abundance: -
v_gene: TRBV7-2
d_gene: -
j_gene: TRBJ2-1
CDR3nt: TGTGCCAGCAGTTCATCACCAGGGTTTGAGCAGTTCTTC
CDR3aa: CASSSSPGFEQFF

abundance: -
v_gene: TRBV29-1
d_gene: -
j_gene: TRBJ2-5
CDR3nt: TGCAGCGTTGACGACCGGGACACCCAAGAGACCCAGTACTTC
CDR3aa: CSVDDRDTQETQYF

abundance: -
v_gene: TRBV19
d_gene: TRBD1
j_gene: TRBJ2-2
CDR3nt: TGTGCCAGTACTCCACGGGACAGGCTGAACACCGGGGAGCTGTTTTTT
CDR3aa: CASTPRDRLNTGELFF

abundance: -
v_gene: TRBV7-9
d_gene: -
j_gene: TRBJ2-1
CDR3nt: TGTGCCAGCAGCTTAGAAGGGGCAACTGCCTCCTACAATGAGCAGTTCTTC
CDR3aa: CASSLEGATASYNEQFF

abundance: -
v_gene: TRBV27
d_gene: TRBD1
j_gene: TRBJ1-5
CDR3nt: TGTGCCAGCAGTACCGGACAGGTACACAATCAGCCCCAGCATTTT
CDR3aa: CASSTGQVHNQPQHF

abundance: -
v_gene: TRBV2
d_gene: TRBD2
j_gene: TRBJ2-5
CDR3nt: TGTGCCAGCAGGAGCTTGAGCGGGGGGCCCCAAGAGACCCAGTACTTC
CDR3aa: CASRSLSGGPQETQYF

abundance: few
v_gene: TRBV2
d_gene: -
j_gene: TRBJ2-7
CDR3nt: TGTGCCAGCAGTGATGGGCAGGTTATACCCTCTAGCTCCTACGAGCAGTACTTC
CDR3aa: CASSDGQVIPSSSYEQYF

abundance: once
v_gene: TRBV6-1
d_gene: -
j_gene: TRBJ1-5
CDR3nt: TGTGCCAGCAGTGAAGTGGGGGTGAACAATCAGCCCCAGCATTTT
CDR3aa: CASSEVGVNNQPQHF

abundance: once
v_gene: TRBV20-1
d_gene: -
j_gene: TRBJ2-3
CDR3nt: TGCAGTGCTAGATCGGGGGTAGCAGATACGCAGTATTTT
CDR3aa: CSARSGVADTQYF

abundance: -
v_gene: TRBV16
d_gene: TRBD2
j_gene: TRBJ2-1
CDR3nt: TGTGCCAGCAGCCGACTAGCGGGGCCAGATACGCAGTTCTTC
CDR3aa: CASSRLAGPDTQFF

abundance: few
v_gene: TRBV30
d_gene: -
j_gene: TRBJ2-7
CDR3nt: TGTGCCGGAACAGGCGGTACCTACGAGCAGTACTTC
CDR3aa: CAGTGGTYEQYF

abundance: -
v_gene: TRBV5-1
d_gene: -
j_gene: TRBJ2-6
CDR3nt: TGCGCCAGCATCATAGCACCAGGGGCCAACGTCCTGACTTTC
CDR3aa: CASIIAPGANVLTF

abundance: -
v_gene: TRBV7-9
d_gene: TRBD1
j_gene: TRBJ1-2
CDR3nt: TGTGCCAGCAGCTTACGGGACAGTGGAGGAAGTGGCTACACCTTC
CDR3aa: CASSLRDSGGSGYTF